Sequencing of this TCR beta chain was carried out in a study of T cell changes during pregnancy in multiple sclerosis. Produced via immunoSEQ multiplex PCR; TCRdb's table is partial and in-frame only. This sample has around 130,000 clones, with over 85% found just once. Looked up from germline, CDR1 is MNHNS and CDR2 is SASEGT. The CDR3 is 15 amino acids. V shed 6 bases and J 1 base; nucleotides not matched to a gene: 6. Here the sequenced sample was peripheral blood, taken before pregnancy. The TCR originated in a female donor with multiple sclerosis, enrolled in a pregnancy study. The chain recombines TRBV6-1 with TRBJ1-1; 9 nucleotides align to TRBD1. The CDR3 here is CASSRGTGRNTEAFF. As DNA, the CDR3 is TGTGCCAGCAGCCGAGGGACAGGGCGGAACACTGAAGCTTTCTTT.